This is a list of T cell receptor beta chains from one sample in a study of T cell responses to AZD1222 COVID-19 vaccine. Only in-frame clones appear in the TCRdb table, and some are missing; sequencing was by immunoSEQ multiplex PCR. The profile shows some 150,000 clones, 88% of them singletons. The specimen was peripheral blood, collected on day 0 of AZD1222 vaccination. The receptors come from an adult in good health. CDR3s include the opening cysteine and the closing phenylalanine or tryptophan. A D gene is named only where the DNA matches it firmly. A clone size is listed for some rows: how often the clone was seen (once, few, many), or a class if it is expanded.

v_gene: TRBV9
j_gene: TRBJ2-5
d_gene: TRBD2
abundance: .
CDR3nt: TGTGCCAGTAAGCGGGGGGACCAAGAGACCCAGTACTTC
CDR3aa: CASKRGDQETQYF

v_gene: TRBV4-3
j_gene: TRBJ1-2
d_gene: .
abundance: .
CDR3nt: TGCGCCAGCAGCCAAGGCTTGGGGGGTCAGGTTGGCTACACCTTC
CDR3aa: CASSQGLGGQVGYTF

v_gene: TRBV11-2
j_gene: TRBJ2-1
d_gene: TRBD2
abundance: .
CDR3nt: TGTGCCAGCAGCTCCTTAGCGGGGGGGCGGTACAATGAGCAGTTCTTC
CDR3aa: CASSSLAGGRYNEQFF

v_gene: TRBV14
j_gene: TRBJ1-1
d_gene: .
abundance: once
CDR3nt: TGTGCCAGCAGCCAAGACGGCAGCATTTATTCTGAAGCTTTCTTT
CDR3aa: CASSQDGSIYSEAFF

v_gene: TRBV18
j_gene: TRBJ1-2
d_gene: TRBD1
abundance: .
CDR3nt: TGTGCCAGCTCACCTTCAGGGGGCGTGGATCTACGATATGGCTACACCTTC
CDR3aa: CASSPSGGVDLRYGYTF

v_gene: TRBV28
j_gene: TRBJ1-3
d_gene: .
abundance: .
CDR3nt: TGTGCCAGCAGTCAGAGCTCTGGAAACACCATATATTTT
CDR3aa: CASSQSSGNTIYF

v_gene: TRBV7-9
j_gene: TRBJ1-2
d_gene: .
abundance: .
CDR3nt: TGTGCCAGCAGCTCCTCCGGGTCTGCTAACTATGGCTACACCTTC
CDR3aa: CASSSSGSANYGYTF

v_gene: TRBV19
j_gene: TRBJ2-6
d_gene: .
abundance: .
CDR3nt: TGTGCCGGTGGGGCCAACGTCCTGACTTTC
CDR3aa: CAGGANVLTF

v_gene: TRBV30
j_gene: TRBJ2-5
d_gene: TRBD2
abundance: .
CDR3nt: TGTGCCTGGAGTGTATCCCCTGCCCAGCGGGGGTCAGAGACCCAGTACTTC
CDR3aa: CAWSVSPAQRGSETQYF

v_gene: TRBV18
j_gene: TRBJ1-6
d_gene: .
abundance: .
CDR3nt: TGTGCCAGCTCACCACTCACCCATTCACCCCTCCACTTT
CDR3aa: CASSPLTHSPLHF

v_gene: TRBV7-2
j_gene: TRBJ1-2
d_gene: .
abundance: .
CDR3nt: TGTGCCAGCAGCTTAGTCGCGGGCGAGCATGGCTACACCTTC
CDR3aa: CASSLVAGEHGYTF

v_gene: TRBV6-5
j_gene: TRBJ1-2
d_gene: .
abundance: .
CDR3nt: TGTGCCAGCAGTTACTCGATCAACAGGATTAACTATGGCTACACCTTC
CDR3aa: CASSYSINRINYGYTF

v_gene: TRBV9
j_gene: TRBJ2-3
d_gene: TRBD2
abundance: .
CDR3nt: TGTGCCAGCAGCGGGAGTCGGACTAGCGGCACAGATACGCAGTATTTT
CDR3aa: CASSGSRTSGTDTQYF

v_gene: TRBV5-1
j_gene: TRBJ2-3
d_gene: TRBD2
abundance: .
CDR3nt: TGCGCCAGCAGCCAATTTCCTTTAAGCGGGGGCCCCACAGATACGCAGTATTTT
CDR3aa: CASSQFPLSGGPTDTQYF

v_gene: TRBV5-1
j_gene: TRBJ2-5
d_gene: .
abundance: .
CDR3nt: TGCGCCAGCGAGATGGAGGGGCAAGAGACCCAGTACTTC
CDR3aa: CASEMEGQETQYF

v_gene: TRBV12-1
j_gene: TRBJ2-1
d_gene: .
abundance: .
CDR3nt: TGTGCCAGCAGCCCCCCGCGAAGGAGTGTGAAGCGGGGGGACAATGAGCAGTTCTTC
CDR3aa: CASSPPRRSVKRGDNEQFF

v_gene: TRBV5-4
j_gene: TRBJ1-1
d_gene: .
abundance: .
CDR3nt: TGTGCCAGCAGCTTGCCTCCCGGGACCCAGAACACTGAAGCTTTCTTT
CDR3aa: CASSLPPGTQNTEAFF

v_gene: TRBV11-1
j_gene: TRBJ2-7
d_gene: TRBD1
abundance: .
CDR3nt: TGTGCCAGCAGCGAAGCCGGACAGGGGGCCCCCTACGAGCAGTACTTC
CDR3aa: CASSEAGQGAPYEQYF

v_gene: TRBV11-2
j_gene: TRBJ2-7
d_gene: TRBD2
abundance: .
CDR3nt: TGTGCCAGCAGCTTAGACGGGGGGGCTTTAGCCCACGAGCAGTACTTC
CDR3aa: CASSLDGGALAHEQYF

v_gene: TRBV18
j_gene: TRBJ1-4
d_gene: .
abundance: .
CDR3nt: TGTGCCAGCTCACCCCGGCAGGGAGGGGCAACTAATGAAAAACTGTTTTTT
CDR3aa: CASSPRQGGATNEKLFF